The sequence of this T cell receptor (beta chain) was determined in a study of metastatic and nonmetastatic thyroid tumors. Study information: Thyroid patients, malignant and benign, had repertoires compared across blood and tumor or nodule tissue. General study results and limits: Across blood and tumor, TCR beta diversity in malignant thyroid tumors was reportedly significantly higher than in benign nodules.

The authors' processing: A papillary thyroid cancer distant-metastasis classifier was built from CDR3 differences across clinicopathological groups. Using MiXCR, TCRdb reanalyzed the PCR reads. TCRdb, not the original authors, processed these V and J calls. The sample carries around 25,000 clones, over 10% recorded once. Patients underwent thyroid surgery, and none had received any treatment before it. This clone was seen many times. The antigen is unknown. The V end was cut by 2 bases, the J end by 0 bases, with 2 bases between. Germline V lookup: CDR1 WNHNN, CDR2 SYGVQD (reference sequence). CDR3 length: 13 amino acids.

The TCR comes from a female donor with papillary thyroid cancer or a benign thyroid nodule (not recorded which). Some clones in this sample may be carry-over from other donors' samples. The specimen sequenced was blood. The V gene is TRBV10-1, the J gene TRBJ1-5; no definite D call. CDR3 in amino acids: CASSENSNQPQHF. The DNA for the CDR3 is TGCGCCAGCAGTGAGAATAGCAATCAGCCCCAGCATTTT.